The entry below gives a single T cell receptor beta chain sequence along with its context. The PCR had 60 Vbeta and 13 Jbeta primers. Sequencing was performed with immunoSEQ multiplex PCR; in TCRdb, only in-frame clones are kept and a portion is missing. The table shows more than 110,000 clones, with around 80% occurring only once. With 3 bases clipped from V and 4 bases from J, the junction kept 7 bases outside the gene matches. The germline V gene encodes CDR1 SEHNR and CDR2 FQNEAQ (reference sequence). The CDR3 covers 15 residues. The data were taken from a study of cytomegalovirus exposure and HLA in healthy donors.

The receptor's source is a male donor in good health and CMV-seronegative. The rearrangement uses TRBV7-9 and TRBJ1-1; 8 bases are shared with TRBD1. Input material: PBMCs. The CDR3 spells CASSLAQTGGTEAFF. In DNA form, the CDR3 reads TGTGCCAGCAGCTTGGCCCAAACAGGGGGCACTGAAGCTTTCTTT.